This entry lists 5 T cell receptor beta chains sequenced from one sample in a study of blood T cells in healthy people across ages. Primed by a sample-barcoded 5' primer and a J-beta primer mix, a second PCR proceeded for roughly 7 to 12 cycles. Using its own MiXCR run on the 5' RACE reads, TCRdb lists one record per CDR3 protein. In the table there are fewer than 900,000 distinct CDR3 sequences, approximately 43% of which are singletons. The sample comprised blood. All receptors come from a woman aged 55-75 years in good health.

This rearrangement joins TRBV29-1 to TRBJ1-5; 12 nucleotides line up with TRBD1. Germline CDR1 SQVTM, CDR2 ANQGSEA. CDR3 length: 18 residues. Germline trimming cut 0 bases from V and 2 bases from J; bases unmatched to any gene: 8. In DNA, the CDR3 is TGCAGCGTTGAAGATCTAGGGACAGGGGGCATGTGCAATCAGCCCCAGCATTTT. This gives the protein CSVEDLGTGGMCNQPQHF. The full variable domain, completed using reference TRBV29-1 and TRBJ1-5, is SAVISQKPSRDICQRGTSLTIQCQVDSQVTMMFWYRQQPGQSLTLIATANQGSEATYESGFVIDKFPISRPNLTFSTLTVSNMSPEDSSIYLCSVEDLGTGGMCNQPQHFGDGTRLSIL.

This clonotype showed up just a few times. The V call is TRBV7-3, the J call TRBJ1-1; D possibly corresponds to TRBD1 (5 bases). Trimming removed 5 bases at V and 4 bases at J, with 14 bases between. The CDR3 has 14 amino acids. Looked up from germline, CDR1 is SGHTA and CDR2 is FQGTGA. Here the CDR3 reads CASSLGHQGTEAFF. The CDR3 nucleotides are TGTGCCAGCAGCCTTGGACACCAGGGCACTGAAGCTTTCTTT. Supplemented by reference TRBV7-3 and TRBJ1-1, the full variable domain reads GAGVSQTPSNKVTEKGKYVELRCDPISGHTALYWYRQSLGQGPEFLIYFQGTGAADDSGLPNDRFFAVRPEGSVSTLKIQRTERGDSAVYLCASSLGHQGTEAFFGQGTRLTVV.

Only one count was recorded for this clonotype. This chain uses TRBV7-2 with TRBJ2-7; 10 positions agree with TRBD2. Germline assignment: CDR1 SGHTA and CDR2 FQGNSA. This CDR3 comprises 16 residues. J gave up 2 bases and V 5 bases, and 9 bases lay outside the gene matches. The DNA for the CDR3 is TGTGCCAGCAGCCCCGGACGAGCGGGAGGGCCCTACGAGCAGTACTTC. This sequence encodes CASSPGRAGGPYEQYF. The full variable domain, in which reference TRBV7-2 and TRBJ2-7 provide the parts outside the CDR3, is GAGVSQSPSNKVTEKGKDVELRCDPISGHTALYWYRQSLGQGLEFLIYFQGNSAPDKSGLPSDRFSAERTGGSVSTLTIQRTQQEDSAVYLCASSPGRAGGPYEQYFGPGTRLTVT.

This chain links TRBV6-2 or TRBV6-3 with TRBJ2-1; 11 bases match TRBD1. J gave up 3 bases and V 5 bases, and 6 bases lay outside the gene matches. The germline V gene has CDR1 MNHEY and CDR2 SVGEGT. The CDR3 extends over 16 amino acids. The CDR3 protein is CASSGTGGMLYNEQFF. DNA for the CDR3: TGTGCCAGCAGTGGGACAGGGGGTATGCTCTACAATGAGCAGTTCTTC.

This clonotype came up a few times. This sequence joins TRBV7-2 and TRBJ2-1, with 9 bases matching TRBD2. Germline CDR1 reads SGHTA; CDR2 reads FQGNSA. The CDR3 consists of 15 residues. The V and J ends lost 1 base and 8 bases, in that order; junction bases with no gene match: 6. Here the CDR3 reads CASSLDSGSIDEQFF. Written as DNA, the CDR3 is TGTGCCAGCAGCTTAGATAGCGGGAGTATTGATGAGCAGTTCTTC.